Listed here are 22 T cell receptor beta chains from one sample, sequenced in a study of blood T cell repertoires in COVID-19. The repertoire was sequenced with immunoSEQ multiplex PCR; TCRdb's copy has only in-frame clones and lacks some. The table shows approximately 70,000 clones, with 90% occurring only once. Sequenced: peripheral blood. Receptor source: a woman aged 18-29 years with acute or convalescent COVID-19.

This CDR3 is CAWSVQTGATGGYNEQFF. CDR3 DNA: TGTGCCTGGAGTGTACAAACGGGAGCAACAGGGGGCTACAATGAGCAGTTCTTC. The V and J genes are TRBV30 and TRBJ2-1, with 8 bases matching TRBD1. Germline V gene sequence: CDR1 GTSNPN, CDR2 SVGIG (reference sequence). The CDR3 runs to 18 residues. Germline trimming cut 0 bases from V and 3 bases from J; bases unmatched to any gene: 13.

The chain joins TRBV10-2 to TRBJ1-3; the D gene is possibly TRBD1 (6 bases). Trimming pared 8 bases from V and 5 bases from J, leaving 19 bases between. The V gene's germline CDR1 is WSHSY and CDR2 SAAADI. The CDR3 covers 15 residues. CDR3 residues: CASGAGAPSRNTIYF. The CDR3 bases are TGCGCCAGCGGGGCAGGGGCGCCCAGTAGAAACACCATATATTTT.

This sequence joins TRBV7-9 and TRBJ1-1; 9 nucleotides match TRBD1. Per the germline V gene, CDR1 is SEHNR and CDR2 is FQNEAQ (reference sequence). Germline trimming cut 4 bases from V and 5 bases from J; bases unmatched to any gene: 17. The CDR3 is 18 residues long. In nucleotides, the CDR3 is TGTGCCAGCAGCTCACCACCAGGACAGGGGCCCCGCGGGACTGAAGCTTTCTTT. Translating it yields CASSSPPGQGPRGTEAFF.

The chain links TRBV13 to TRBJ2-1, with a weak D call TRBD2 (7 bases). The CDR3 totals 13 residues. With 5 bases removed from V and 9 bases from J, the gap between germline ends came to 14 bases. CDR1 is PRHDT and CDR2 is FYEKMQ in the germline V gene (reference sequence). CDR3 DNA: TGTGCCAGCAGCCGGGGGGCCAGGGTTGAGCAGTTCTTC. Amino acids: CASSRGARVEQFF.

J is TRBJ2-1 and V is TRBV2; maybe TRBD2 (6 bases). Germline V gene data show CDR1 as SNHLY and CDR2 as FYNNEI. The CDR3 runs to 17 residues. V lost 2 bases to trimming and J lost 3 bases, with 17 bases between them. CDR3 in DNA: TGTGCCAGCAGTGAATATTCCCTAGCCGGGGGCTACAATGAGCAGTTCTTC. Its protein product is CASSEYSLAGGYNEQFF.

The chain uses TRBV6-5 and TRBJ2-2; 7 nucleotides align to TRBD2. Unmatched junction bases numbered 6, after V lost 6 bases and J lost 5 bases. The CDR3 has 14 amino acids. CDR1 is MNHEY, CDR2 SVGAGI, per germline. The CDR3 protein is CASRPGGRTGELFF. As DNA, the CDR3 is TGTGCCAGCAGACCGGGAGGCCGGACCGGGGAGCTGTTTTTT.

The CDR3 sequence: CASSMAPGQTYEQYF. The CDR3 DNA sequence: TGTGCCAGTAGTATGGCCCCGGGACAAACCTACGAGCAGTACTTC. The chain has TRBV19 and TRBJ2-7; TRBD1 is a possible D gene (6 bases). V shed 3 bases and J shed 2 bases, with 14 bases lying between them. Germline V gives CDR1 LNHDA, CDR2 SQIVND (reference sequence). The CDR3 is 15 amino acids.

The chain uses TRBV27 and TRBJ2-5; TRBD1 is a possible D gene (6 bases). V was shortened by 5 bases and J by 5 bases, with 27 bases between the two germline ends. In germline, CDR1 is MNHEY, CDR2 SMNVEV (reference sequence). The CDR3 loop spans 18 amino acids. The CDR3 nucleotides are TGTGCCAGCAGTCCCCGACAGGTTTACGGGGTCAAGGGGGAGACCCAGTACTTC. Its protein product is CASSPRQVYGVKGETQYF.

The chain couples TRBV29-1 to TRBJ2-7, with TRBD1 matching over 8 bases. V lost 6 bases to trimming and J lost 4 bases; unmatched junction nucleotides: 5. This CDR3 has 12 residues. Germline CDR1 and CDR2: SQVTM and ANQGSEA. The CDR3 sequence is CSVRDRLYEQYF. Written as DNA, the CDR3 is TGCAGCGTCCGGGACAGGTTATACGAGCAGTACTTC.

The J gene is TRBJ1-1, the V gene TRBV18; TRBD1 matches at 10 bases. This CDR3 spans 16 amino acids. The germline gives CDR1 KGHSH, CDR2 LQKENI. V lost 2 bases, J lost 5 bases, and 8 bases stayed unmatched. CDR3 coding DNA: TGTGCCAGCTCACCATTCCGACCGGGACAGGGGACTGAAGCTTTCTTT. Protein product: CASSPFRPGQGTEAFF.

The V call is TRBV19, the J call TRBJ1-1, with a weak D call TRBD1 (5 bases). CDR1 is LNHDA and CDR2 is SQIVND in the germline V gene (reference sequence). V was pared by 5 bases and J by 1 base, with 14 bases between. The CDR3 extends over 15 amino acids. Here the CDR3 reads CASSLGDSPNTEAFF. The DNA for the CDR3 is TGTGCCAGTAGTCTAGGCGACAGCCCGAACACTGAAGCTTTCTTT.

The chain joins TRBV4-1 to TRBJ2-1; TRBD2 aligns across 16 bases. The length of the CDR3 is 18 residues. The germline V gene has CDR1 MGHRA and CDR2 YSYEKL. The trim removed 3 bases at V and 4 bases at J, leaving 6 bases unmatched. CDR3: CASSQGLAGGTRYNEQFF. For the CDR3, the DNA is TGCGCCAGCAGCCAGGGACTAGCGGGAGGGACTAGGTACAATGAGCAGTTCTTC.

CDR3 nucleotides: TGCGCCAGCAGCTTGGGTAGCGGGGGGATGCCAGATACGCAGTATTTT. Protein: CASSLGSGGMPDTQYF. The rearrangement joins TRBV5-1 to TRBJ2-3, with TRBD2 identical over 10 bases. The CDR3 totals 16 residues. Germline V lookup: CDR1 SGHRS, CDR2 YFSETQ. V lost 0 bases, J lost 4 bases, and 5 bases stayed unmatched.

The chain couples TRBV30 to TRBJ1-1; no clear D. Trimming cost V 0 bases and J 1 base, with 9 bases left between them. The CDR3 is 14 amino acids. In germline, CDR1 is GTSNPN, CDR2 SVGIG (reference sequence). CDR3 protein: CAWSVKRRNTEAFF. DNA of the CDR3: TGTGCCTGGAGTGTAAAGCGCAGGAACACTGAAGCTTTCTTT.

The chain couples TRBV27 to TRBJ2-7; 8 positions agree with TRBD2. Unmatched junction bases numbered 10, after V lost 7 bases and J lost 5 bases. Looked up from germline, CDR1 is MNHEY and CDR2 is SMNVEV (reference sequence). This CDR3 region has 14 residues. The CDR3 region is CASKWSAGVDEQYF. Written as DNA, the CDR3 is TGTGCCAGCAAATGGTCAGCGGGAGTGGACGAGCAGTACTTC.

This clone was observed a single time. This chain joins TRBV27 and TRBJ1-2, with no clear D. V lost 3 bases and J lost 5, with 10 bases in between. Looked up from germline, CDR1 is MNHEY and CDR2 is SMNVEV (reference sequence). The CDR3 runs 13 residues. CDR3 in DNA: TGTGCCAGCAGTTTCTCCCGGGGTTATGGCTACACCTTC. This gives the protein CASSFSRGYGYTF.

The chain has TRBV5-6 and TRBJ2-1; 7 bases align to TRBD1. The V segment lost 6 bases and the J segment 6 bases; nucleotides outside the gene matches: 6. The CDR3 length is 13 residues. CDR1 and CDR2 from the germline V gene are SGHDT and YYEEEE. In DNA form, the CDR3 reads TGTGCCAGCACAGCCAACAGGGGCAATGAGCAGTTCTTC. It yields the protein CASTANRGNEQFF.

This chain links TRBV27 with TRBJ1-1; D call uncertain. This CDR3 has 12 amino acids. CDR1 and CDR2 (germline): MNHEY, SMNVEV (reference sequence). V lost 6 bases and J 4 bases, leaving 9 bases between the germline ends. CDR3 loop: CASRHEGTEAFF. CDR3 DNA sequence: TGTGCCAGCAGACATGAGGGCACTGAAGCTTTCTTT.

This rearrangement joins TRBV10-3 to TRBJ1-1; D unresolved. Trimming shortened V by 0 bases and J by 3 bases, and 8 bases separated the two germline ends. Germline values: CDR1 ENHRY, CDR2 SYGVKD. The CDR3 consists of 14 residues. In DNA form, the CDR3 reads TGTGCCATCAGTGAGTCGGGAGATTACACTGAAGCTTTCTTT. Its protein product is CAISESGDYTEAFF.

J is TRBJ2-5 and V is TRBV5-8, with 7 bases that match TRBD1. V shed 0 bases, J shed 3 bases, and the junction held 2 bases outside the gene matches. The CDR3 totals 14 residues. The germline V gene encodes CDR1 SGHTS and CDR2 YDEGEE. CDR3 coding DNA: TGTGCCAGCAGCTTGGGACAGGGTGAAGAGACCCAGTACTTC. It yields the protein CASSLGQGEETQYF.

The chain recombines TRBV5-1 with TRBJ2-2; 13 nucleotides align to TRBD2. V lost 4 bases and J lost 3; bases outside the gene matches: 3. CDR1 SGHRS and CDR2 YFSETQ come from the germline V gene. The CDR3 contains 16 residues. CDR3 DNA: TGCGCCAGCAGCCTCGGGACTAGCGGGGACACCGGGGAGCTGTTTTTT. Protein product: CASSLGTSGDTGELFF.

The chain employs TRBV6-5 and TRBJ1-2; D perhaps matches TRBD1 (5 bases). CDR3 length equals 14 residues. Germline V CDR1 and CDR2: MNHEY, SVGAGI. Trimming left V 6 bases short and J 10 bases short, with 21 bases between. The CDR3 DNA sequence: TGTGCCAGCAGCGACCCGGGGAGGGGAGTCGACTACACCTTC. It is translated as CASSDPGRGVDYTF.